The rows below give T cell receptor beta chains drawn from one sample of a study of sequential checkpoint blockade in melanoma. Profiled with immunoSEQ multiplex PCR; TCRdb holds only in-frame clones, not every one. The sample records around 18,000 clones, about 74% being singletons. The source material was CD8+ T cells sorted from blood (inferred from file names), sampled from a patient given nivolumab and ipilimumab in sequence. The source of these receptors is a human donor with melanoma. Both conserved end residues are part of each CDR3. The D gene is left open where the match is weak. Clone size is stated in some rows and not others, as once, few, many or a class when expanded.

TGTGCCAGTAGGGAACACAGGGGCGCTGAAGCTTTCTTT	CASREHRGAEAFF	TRBV19	TRBD1	TRBJ1-1	NA
TGTGCCAGCAGTGAAGCTGAATCGGGGGGTTCCTACGAGCAGTACTTC	CASSEAESGGSYEQYF	TRBV6-1	TRBD2	TRBJ2-7	NA
TGTGCCAGCAGCTTAGACCGGGAGGGCCTGCGTGAGGAGCTGTTTTTT	CASSLDREGLREELFF	TRBV7-9	TRBD2	TRBJ2-2	NA
TGCAGCGTTGGTGGTACAGGGGATTTTCGAAACTATGGCTACACCTTC	CSVGGTGDFRNYGYTF	TRBV29-1	TRBD1	TRBJ1-2	once
TGTGCCAGCAGTTTGGGGACAACAAACAATGAGCAGTTCTTC	CASSLGTTNNEQFF	TRBV27	NA	TRBJ2-1	once
TGTGCCAGCAGTTCGACAGGAGAAGTCGGACAAGAGACCCAGTACTTC	CASSSTGEVGQETQYF	TRBV13	NA	TRBJ2-5	NA
TGCGCCAGCAGCTTGGCCCGACAGGGGGCTTGGTATGAGCAGTTCTTC	CASSLARQGAWYEQFF	TRBV5-1	TRBD1	TRBJ2-1	NA
TGTGCCAGCAGCCAATTCGACAGGGCTCTAGGAAACGAGCAGTACTTC	CASSQFDRALGNEQYF	TRBV14	TRBD1	TRBJ2-7	NA
TGCAGCGCTAGGACTAGCGGGAGCGGATACAATGAGCAGTTCTTC	CSARTSGSGYNEQFF	TRBV29-1	TRBD2	TRBJ2-1	NA
TGCGCCAGCAGGGTTGGGGACAGGGTAAGGGAGACCCAGTACTTC	CASRVGDRVRETQYF	TRBV5-1	TRBD1	TRBJ2-5	NA
TGTGCCAGCAGCCCCTCGACTAGCGGGGTCGCGGAGCAGTTCTTC	CASSPSTSGVAEQFF	TRBV6-4	TRBD2	TRBJ2-1	NA
TGTGCCAGCACCGACACTTTAGGGGGTCAAGAGACCCAGTACTTC	CASTDTLGGQETQYF	TRBV7-6	NA	TRBJ2-5	few
TGTGCCAGCAGTCTGGGGGGTTCTGGGGCCAACGTCCTGACTTTC	CASSLGGSGANVLTF	TRBV27	NA	TRBJ2-6	NA
TGTGCCAGCAGCCAAGAGTTCGGCGGGGGGCTCTCCTACGAGCAGTACTTC	CASSQEFGGGLSYEQYF	TRBV4-2	TRBD2	TRBJ2-7	few
TGTGCCAGCAGTGATAATTCGGGTCAGCCCCAGCATTTT	CASSDNSGQPQHF	TRBV6-1	NA	TRBJ1-5	NA
TGTGCCAGCAGCCAGACAGGGGGGCCAGGGGAGCTGTTTTTT	CASSQTGGPGELFF	TRBV14	TRBD1	TRBJ2-2	NA
TGTGCCAGCAGTGCTGGAGATGGACAGCCCCAGCATTTT	CASSAGDGQPQHF	TRBV6-4	NA	TRBJ1-5	NA
TGTGCCAGTAGCGAGGGTAGGGATGTTGGCGAGCAGTACTTC	CASSEGRDVGEQYF	TRBV19	NA	TRBJ2-7	NA
TGTGCCAGCAGCTTTGGACAGGGCATCACTGAAGCTTTCTTT	CASSFGQGITEAFF	TRBV11-2	TRBD1	TRBJ1-1	once
TGTGCCAGCAGCCCAAGGACGGGACTAGGTACAGATACGCAGTATTTT	CASSPRTGLGTDTQYF	TRBV9	TRBD2	TRBJ2-3	NA
TGTGCCAGCAGTTTCCGTAACTTTGTAGCGGGAGGTAACTACGAGCAGTACTTC	CASSFRNFVAGGNYEQYF	TRBV28	TRBD2	TRBJ2-7	NA
TGTGCCAGCAGTCCAGGAGTGGGAGGGCGGACCGGGGAGCTGTTTTTT	CASSPGVGGRTGELFF	TRBV7-9	TRBD2	TRBJ2-2	NA
TGTGCCAGCAGCGTATCCTCTTTATCACCTGGGGGCGATTCCGGGGAGCTGTTTTTT	CASSVSSLSPGGDSGELFF	TRBV9	NA	TRBJ2-2	NA
TGTGCCAGCAGCCGTAACAGGGTCTACGAGCAGTACTTC	CASSRNRVYEQYF	TRBV6-5	NA	TRBJ2-7	NA
TGTGCCAGCAGCCAAGTACCCGTGACTAGGTACGAGCAGTACTTC	CASSQVPVTRYEQYF	TRBV4-2	NA	TRBJ2-7	NA
TGCGCCAGCAGCCCGGATTACGGGACAGGGGGCGCAGAGACCCAGTACTTC	CASSPDYGTGGAETQYF	TRBV5-1	TRBD1	TRBJ2-5	NA
TGTGCCAGCAACAAAGGACTAGCCACCTCCTACGAGCAGTACTTC	CASNKGLATSYEQYF	TRBV6-5	TRBD2	TRBJ2-7	few
TGCGCCAGCAAAGCGGGCAGTAATTCACCCCTCCACTTT	CASKAGSNSPLHF	TRBV10-1	NA	TRBJ1-6	NA
TGTGCCAGCAGCCTCCCCGAACGGGTTTCACCCCTCCACTTT	CASSLPERVSPLHF	TRBV11-2	NA	TRBJ1-6	once
TGTGCCAGCAGTTACGGCGAGGGGGAACCCTACGAGCAGTACTTC	CASSYGEGEPYEQYF	TRBV6-4	NA	TRBJ2-7	NA
TGTGCCAGCAGTGAAGGACAGCTCCTGAACACTGAAGCTTTCTTT	CASSEGQLLNTEAFF	TRBV6-1	NA	TRBJ1-1	NA
TGTGCCAGCAGCCACCCGGGACTAGCGGGAGGAGAAAGGTACGAGCAGTACTTC	CASSHPGLAGGERYEQYF	TRBV7-9	TRBD2	TRBJ2-7	NA
TGTGCCAGATCTTTCGGGGAGCTGTTTTTT	CARSFGELFF	TRBV6-5	NA	TRBJ2-2	NA
TGTGCCAGCAGTTTATCTAACAATGAGCAGTTCTTC	CASSLSNNEQFF	TRBV27	NA	TRBJ2-1	NA
TGCGCCAGCAGCCAAGCTTCGGGACTAGCCTACGAGCAGTACTTC	CASSQASGLAYEQYF	TRBV4-1	TRBD2	TRBJ2-7	NA
TGCGCCAGCAGTGAGTCCCGGACTAGCGGAGTGCAGTATTTT	CASSESRTSGVQYF	TRBV10-1	TRBD2	TRBJ2-3	NA
TGCGCCAGCAGCCAAGTCGCAGGGGATTCCTACGAGCAGTACTTC	CASSQVAGDSYEQYF	TRBV4-3	NA	TRBJ2-7	NA
TGTGCCAGCAGCCAGGGTTTGGGACTAGGCTATGAGCAGTTCTTC	CASSQGLGLGYEQFF	TRBV7-8	TRBD2	TRBJ2-1	NA
TGTGCCATCAGCGGAGAAGAGGGTTCCCCCTACGAGCAGTACTTC	CAISGEEGSPYEQYF	TRBV10-3	NA	TRBJ2-7	NA
TGTGAGTGGACTAGCGGGAGTCTTGAGCAGTTCTTC	CEWTSGSLEQFF	TRBV25-1	TRBD2	TRBJ2-1	NA
TGTGCCAGCAGCGGATGGGGGGGGAACACTGAAGCTTTCTTT	CASSGWGGNTEAFF	TRBV9	NA	TRBJ1-1	NA
TGTGCCAGCACCAAGACCCGACAGGGGTCAGCGAACACCGGGGAGCTGTTTTTT	CASTKTRQGSANTGELFF	TRBV27	TRBD1	TRBJ2-2	NA
TGTGCCAGCAGCGTAGGTACAGTCCCAGAGACCCAGTACTTC	CASSVGTVPETQYF	TRBV9	NA	TRBJ2-5	NA
TGTGCCAGCACCCCTAATGAGGCGGCCGAGCAGTACTTC	CASTPNEAAEQYF	TRBV6-5	NA	TRBJ2-7	NA
TGTGCCAGCAGCGCAGGGGAGAGGGACACCGGGGAGCTGTTTTTT	CASSAGERDTGELFF	TRBV6-4	NA	TRBJ2-2	NA
TGTGCCAGCAGAACGGACAGGGGGCTCGAGCAGTACTTC	CASRTDRGLEQYF	TRBV27	TRBD1	TRBJ2-7	NA
TGTGCCAGCAGCATTCAGGGGGCTGAAGCTTTCTTT	CASSIQGAEAFF	TRBV4-2	TRBD1	TRBJ1-1	NA
TGTGCCAGCAGGCGGGACGTAACCTACGAGCAGTACTTC	CASRRDVTYEQYF	TRBV28	NA	TRBJ2-7	NA
TGTGCCAGCAGCTTGGAGGGTCCTGAAGCTTTCTTT	CASSLEGPEAFF	TRBV11-2	NA	TRBJ1-1	NA
TGCAGCGTTGAGTTCGCCTCTCGGACTAGCGGGAGGAATAACAATGAGCAGTTCTTC	CSVEFASRTSGRNNNEQFF	TRBV29-1	TRBD2	TRBJ2-1	NA
TGTGCCAGCAGCCGCGCCTACCTGACAGGGGACGAGCAGTACTTC	CASSRAYLTGDEQYF	TRBV5-8	TRBD1	TRBJ2-7	NA
TGTGCCAGCAGCTTGTTTTGGGAGATTACTTCACCCCTCCACTTT	CASSLFWEITSPLHF	TRBV5-5	NA	TRBJ1-6	NA
TGTGCCAGCACCCCGACTAGCGGGAGTATAAATGAGCAGTTCTTC	CASTPTSGSINEQFF	TRBV6-6	TRBD2	TRBJ2-1	NA
TGTGCCACCCTAGCCGGGACAGGACACACAGATACGCAGTATTTT	CATLAGTGHTDTQYF	TRBV19	TRBD1	TRBJ2-3	medium-sized
TGTGCCATCAGACGGACAGAGGCCTACGAGCAGTACTTC	CAIRRTEAYEQYF	TRBV10-3	NA	TRBJ2-7	NA
TGTGCCAGCTCACCTAATCCAGGGTCCACAGATACGCAGTATTTT	CASSPNPGSTDTQYF	TRBV18	NA	TRBJ2-3	NA
TGTGCCTGGAGAACCAGCGGGACCAGCACAGATACGCAGTATTTT	CAWRTSGTSTDTQYF	TRBV30	TRBD2	TRBJ2-3	few
TGTGCCAGCAGTGTTGGTCGGGGGGGCATGAACACTGAAGCTTTCTTT	CASSVGRGGMNTEAFF	TRBV2	NA	TRBJ1-1	NA
TGCGCCAGCAGCTTAAGTGGAGGGGGCAACTCTGGAAACACCATATATTTT	CASSLSGGGNSGNTIYF	TRBV5-1	TRBD1	TRBJ1-3	NA